This T cell receptor (beta chain) was recovered during a study of shared clonotypes between healthy human individuals. Study-level points and caveats: Shared clonotypes: roughly 4.7% naive CD4, under 4% naive CD8, over 2% memory CD4, approximately 0.37% memory CD8.

Regarding this clone: Its cognate antigen is unknown.

V lost 5 bases and J 6 bases, leaving 21 bases between the germline ends. The CDR3 runs to 16 residues. Germline CDR1 and CDR2: MDHEN and SYDVKM. The assay ran at deep level. Generated by immunoSEQ multiplex PCR, the TCRdb table keeps only in-frame clones and is missing some. The sample includes about 650,000 clones, over 95% of them seen just once. Terminally differentiated effector memory CD45RA+ cells were excluded from the naive CD8 cells, which were CD45RO-negative and positively selected for CCR7. Sequences were obtained from naive CD8+ T cells sorted from blood. The V call is TRBV28, the J call TRBJ2-3, with a weak D call TRBD1 (6 bases). This TCR came from a woman under 40 in good health. The CDR3 spells CASSLERYRASDTQYF. DNA for the CDR3: TGTGCCAGCAGTCTGGAAAGGTACAGGGCATCTGATACGCAGTATTTT.